This T cell receptor (beta chain) was identified during a study of cytomegalovirus exposure and HLA in healthy donors. General study results and limits: Roughly uniform depth of sequencing across donors was assumed in presence/absence analyses.

The PCR contained 60 Vbeta and 13 Jbeta primers. Using immunoSEQ multiplex PCR, the repertoire was profiled, and TCRdb retains in-frame clones only, with some absent. This table has some 190,000 clones, 85% appearing once. V was pared by 1 base and J by 3 bases, with 5 bases of the junction left unmatched. Looked up from germline, CDR1 is SGHNT and CDR2 is YYREEE (reference sequence). This CDR3 has 15 residues. As concerns this clone: The target antigen is unknown.

Sequencing was performed on PBMCs. The chain uses TRBV5-4 and TRBJ2-7; TRBD2 agrees at 9 bases. This receptor was identified in a boy younger than 10 in good health and CMV-seronegative. For the CDR3, the DNA is TGTGCCAGCAGCTTGAGGCTAGCGGGACACTACGAGCAGTACGTC. It yields the protein CASSLRLAGHYEQYV.